This T cell receptor beta chain was identified in a study of Graves' ophthalmopathy and Graves' hyperthyroidism (dated by TCRdb to 2017 to 2018). Regarding the complete study: Hyperthyroidism was defined as stable when no progression to ophthalmopathy occurred within 18 months of follow-up. To tell Graves' ophthalmopathy apart from Graves' hyperthyroidism, and to predict which patients would progress to ophthalmopathy, the study relied on TCR beta repertoire signatures. In total, approximately 130 blood samples were TCR-sequenced: 40 to 45 ophthalmopathy, around 75 hyperthyroidism and about 17 hyperthyroidism-to-ophthalmopathy patients. To explore V-J signatures that distinguish ophthalmopathy from hyperthyroidism, a discovery set of around 100 patients was enrolled, made up of 43 with ophthalmopathy and around 60 with stable hyperthyroidism. An independent validation cohort comprised under 20 hyperthyroidism patients and some 16 patients who later progressed from hyperthyroidism to ophthalmopathy. In roughly six hyperthyroidism patients, the T-cell repertoires found in thyroid tissue were compared with those found in blood. Following sampling, methimazole starting at 30 mg daily was administered to hyperthyroidism patients, and high-dose intravenous methylprednisolone was administered to ophthalmopathy patients. Points the paper makes about the study in general: In validation, the model predicted ophthalmopathy progression with more than 55% sensitivity and 72.22% specificity; approximately 12 predicted patients were CT-confirmed with GO in a median of approximately six months. In cross-validation, the 13-signature model distinguished ophthalmopathy from stable hyperthyroidism with 85% to 90% sensitivity and around 81% specificity, and in the test set the corresponding values were around 80% and 75%. No statistical method was used to predetermine the sample size, and group allocation was not hidden from the investigators. Most expanded thyroid clonotypes with frequency above 0.001 were also detected in blood, suggesting blood repertoires may reflect the thyroid immune response.

This clonotype was seen repeatedly, ten times or more. No cognate antigen has been identified for it. Base qualities are not provided; no much larger clone lies one nucleotide away. V is pared back by 3 bases and J by 1 base, with 15 bases lying between the germline termini. The germline V gene (reference sequence) supplies CDR1 DFQATT and CDR2 SNEGSKA. The CDR3, cysteine through phenylalanine, is 15 amino acids long. Just the 45-base CDR3 DNA is kept, in frame starting at base 1. For repertoire sequencing, the TCR beta CDR3 regions were amplified from RNA transcripts. The first round of RT-PCR was done with HTBI primers and the Qiagen OneStep RT-PCR kit, and was followed by a second round of multiplex PCR, then size selection and purification. Libraries were sequenced on an Illumina HiSeq2000 using paired-end 100 bp reads. The original methods were these. Reads were processed with SOAPnuke, discarding reads with adapters, uncalled bases, mean Phred below 15, or no exact constant-primer or identifier match. COPE v1.2.5 was used to merge the high-quality paired reads. Clonotypes were defined as unique nucleotide sequences and were aligned to IMGT TRB V, D and J references using MiTCR v1.1. Analysis was restricted to V-J combinations with a frequency above 0.0001, which covered 99.2% of repertoires. For each V-J combination, a TCR clonal expansion and chaos score was defined as the ratio of F50 clonal expansion to chaos observed in the TCRdist matrix. Welch's t-statistics and random forest were used to reduce the features to 10 to 15 V-J combinations, which were then used as input to a naive Bayes classifier. The similarity between thyroid and blood repertoires was quantified using the Morisita-Horn index. TCRdb ran its own pipeline on the public reads, namely fastp trimming at Q25 and MiXCR clone calling, and kept in-frame beta chains. Rows with one shared CDR3 protein collapse into an entry with the most common genes and DNA. These V and J calls are TCRdb output, not the study's own analysis. The sample data list 500,000 to 700,000 distinct CDR3 sequences, and just under 40% of these were observed just once. The ten largest clones capture about 4.2% of the sample.

Patients with hyperthyroidism were aged 18 to 65 years, had been newly diagnosed, and had a disease duration of less than 2 months. Anyone with other autoimmune diseases, uncontrolled infections, pregnancy or lactation was excluded from the study. Clinical symptoms, serum thyroxine, TRAb, thyroid ultrasound and orbital computed tomography were used for diagnosis. Total RNA was extracted with Trizol reagent and quality-checked on an Agilent 2100 Bioanalyzer. This receptor chain uses TRBV20-1 and TRBJ1-1; a tentative D match to TRBD1 spans 5 bases. Sequences were obtained from peripheral blood or thyroid tissue (not recorded which). The sequence was obtained from an adult man with Graves' hyperthyroidism. The sequenced DNA: TGCAGTGCTAGCCCCGGACGGCAGGGGAACACTGAAGCTTTCTTT. Protein translation: CSASPGRQGNTEAFF.